The 30 T cell receptor beta chains below all came from one sample that was sequenced in a study of blood T cell repertoires in COVID-19. Assay: immunoSEQ multiplex PCR; the TCRdb copy retains only in-frame clones and omits some. The sample holds 150,000 to 200,000 clones; approximately 85% are singletons and the top ten take just under 8.5%. The sequencing input was peripheral blood. The receptors here all came from a woman aged 55-69 years with acute or convalescent COVID-19.

The J gene is TRBJ2-7, the V gene TRBV7-2, with 11 bases matching TRBD2. V was pared by 5 bases and J by 7 bases, with 4 bases of the junction left unmatched. The V gene's germline CDR1 is SGHTA and CDR2 FQGNSA. The CDR3 is 13 residues long. CDR3: CASSNRLAGEQYF. The CDR3 DNA follows: TGTGCCAGCAGCAACCGACTAGCGGGAGAGCAGTACTTC.

The chain combines TRBV30 with TRBJ1-1, with a tentative D call TRBD1 (6 bases). The V gene lost 2 bases and the J gene lost 10 bases, with 17 bases spanning the gap. CDR1 is GTSNPN and CDR2 is SVGIG in the germline V gene (reference sequence). The CDR3 extends over 13 amino acids. The CDR3 loop reads CAWSSSLQGPAFF. The CDR3 DNA follows: TGTGCCTGGAGTTCTAGTTTACAGGGCCCAGCTTTCTTT. Full variable domain (outside the CDR3, taken from reference TRBV30 and TRBJ1-1): SQTIHQWPATLVQPVGSPLSLECTVEGTSNPNLYWYRQAAGRGLQLLFYSVGIGQISSEVPQNLSASRPQDRQFILSSKKLLLSDSGFYLCAWSSSLQGPAFFGQGTRLTVV.

This chain links TRBV5-1 with TRBJ2-1, with TRBD2 matching 8 bases. The CDR3 covers 16 residues. Germline V gives CDR1 SGHRS, CDR2 YFSETQ. V trimming: 3 bases; J trimming: 4 bases; junction bases outside the gene matches: 9. The CDR3 DNA sequence: TGCGCCAGCAGCTCCCTCACGGGAGGGAAGTACAATGAGCAGTTCTTC. Translation: CASSSLTGGKYNEQFF.

The V gene is TRBV2, the J gene TRBJ2-1, with D unresolved. The CDR3 sequence is 15 residues long. Germline CDR1 and CDR2: SNHLY and FYNNEI. V lost 3 bases to trimming and J lost 0 bases, with 9 bases between them. CDR3 sequence reads: CASSERRSSYNEQFF. CDR3 bases: TGTGCCAGCAGTGAGAGGAGAAGCTCCTACAATGAGCAGTTCTTC.

The V call is TRBV3-1 (or the pseudogene TRBV3-2), the J call TRBJ2-7; 10 bases agree with TRBD1. Germline trimming cut 3 bases from V and 5 bases from J; bases unmatched to any gene: 10. Germline values: CDR1 LGHDT, CDR2 YNNKEL (reference sequence). This CDR3 contains 16 residues. The CDR3 region has the DNA TGTGCCAGCAGCCACACGCCGGGGACAGGGGCCGACGAGCAGTACTTC. This codes for CASSHTPGTGADEQYF.

The rearrangement uses TRBV7-8 and TRBJ2-7, with D possibly being TRBD2 (5 bases). Germline V gives CDR1 SGHVS, CDR2 FQNEAQ. V dropped 5 bases and J dropped 3 bases, with 8 bases sitting between them. CDR3 length equals 12 residues. CDR3 nucleotides: TGTGCCAGCAGCCTTAGCGACTACGAGCAGTACGTC. The encoded protein is CASSLSDYEQYV.

A word on this clone: Within the sample, other DNA sequences also encode this same CDR3. The gene calls are TRBV19 and TRBJ2-7, with 7 bases lining up with TRBD2. Trimming took 3 bases from V and 1 from J; bases not matched to a gene: 3. The CDR3 runs 14 residues. The V gene's germline CDR1 is LNHDA and CDR2 SQIVND (reference sequence). CDR3 DNA sequence: TGTGCCAGTAGTATTGCGGGAGATTCCTACGAGCAGTACTTC. Protein: CASSIAGDSYEQYF.

The V and J genes are TRBV28 and TRBJ1-2; D possibly corresponds to TRBD1 (6 bases). The CDR3 is made up of 12 amino acids. The germline V and J ends were trimmed by 5 bases and 8 bases, with 12 bases remaining between them. Germline loops: CDR1 MDHEN, CDR2 SYDVKM. The CDR3 reads CASSIRDIGYTF. The DNA for the CDR3 is TGTGCCAGCAGTATCCGGGACATAGGCTACACCTTC.

This clone has a single count. The chain recombines TRBV12-3 or TRBV12-4 with TRBJ1-1, with D unclear. Trimming took off 3 bases at V and 0 bases at J, with 5 bases between the two ends. The CDR3 runs 13 residues. CDR3 coding DNA: TGTGCCAGCAGTTTTGCTATGAACACTGAAGCTTTCTTT. Protein: CASSFAMNTEAFF.

The chain couples TRBV5-4 to TRBJ1-3, with TRBD1 identical over 8 bases. The CDR3 totals 16 residues. Per germline, CDR1 SGHNT and CDR2 YYREEE (reference sequence). The J segment lost 4 bases and the V segment lost 4 bases, leaving 10 bases of the junction unmatched. The CDR3 DNA reads TGTGCCAGCAGCAAAGGCCAGGGGGCGGGAGGAAACACCATATATTTT. Translated, it gives CASSKGQGAGGNTIYF.

The rearrangement links TRBV4-2 to TRBJ1-1; no reliable D call. Trimming left V 0 bases short and J 2 bases short, with 7 bases between. The CDR3 is made up of 14 amino acids. Germline V gene sequence: CDR1 LGHNA, CDR2 YNFKEQ. The CDR3 DNA reads TGTGCCAGCAGCCAAGATGGAGCAAACACTGAAGCTTTCTTT. It yields the protein CASSQDGANTEAFF.

V is TRBV7-9 and J is TRBJ2-2; tentatively, D is TRBD2 (5 bases). The CDR3 sequence is 14 residues long. V was trimmed by 1 base and J by 3 bases, leaving 6 bases between them. Germline V gene data show CDR1 as SEHNR and CDR2 as FQNEAQ (reference sequence). CDR3: CASSLGGYTGELFF. The CDR3 DNA reads TGTGCCAGCAGCTTAGGAGGGTACACCGGGGAGCTGTTTTTT.

The CDR3 protein is CASSLGGIEETQYF. Written as DNA, the CDR3 is TGTGCCAGCAGCCTCGGGGGTATCGAAGAGACCCAGTACTTC. The chain couples TRBV5-6 to TRBJ2-5; D possibly corresponds to TRBD2 (6 bases). Germline assignment: CDR1 SGHDT and CDR2 YYEEEE. Between the trimmed V and J ends, which lost 4 bases and 3 bases, there was a span of 13 bases. The CDR3 is made up of 14 amino acids.

J is TRBJ2-1 and V is TRBV10-2; 7 bases match TRBD1. CDR3 length equals 14 residues. Germline CDR1 reads WSHSY; CDR2 reads SAAADI. V shed 6 bases and J 8 bases; nucleotides not matched to a gene: 10. In DNA, the CDR3 is TGCGCCAGCAGACCCCGGAGAGGGGGCGATGAGCAGTTCTTC. Protein: CASRPRRGGDEQFF.

The chain couples TRBV29-1 to TRBJ2-1, with D possibly matching TRBD2 (6 bases). V lost 4 bases and J 0 bases, leaving 22 bases between the germline ends. The CDR3 spans 18 residues. Germline V gives CDR1 SQVTM, CDR2 ANQGSEA. In DNA form, the CDR3 reads TGCAGCGTTGTGGGGGGTGGCGGCGGAGCACTCTCCTACAATGAGCAGTTCTTC. As protein: CSVVGGGGGALSYNEQFF.

The genes are TRBV5-4 and TRBJ2-5; 12 bases are a match to TRBD2. Germline V lookup: CDR1 SGHNT, CDR2 YYREEE (reference sequence). The CDR3 contains 15 residues. V shed 4 bases and J 5 bases; nucleotides not matched to a gene: 6. CDR3: CASSPSGRAMETQYF. The CDR3 DNA sequence: TGTGCCAGCAGCCCTAGCGGGAGGGCTATGGAGACCCAGTACTTC.

V gene TRBV24-1 combines with J gene TRBJ1-5; possible D gene TRBD1, 5 bases. The CDR3 runs 19 residues. Trimming removed 3 bases from V and 0 bases from J, with 20 bases in between. Germline CDR1 reads KGHDR; CDR2 reads SFDVKD. Here the CDR3 DNA reads TGTGCCACCAGTGATCAGCCCGGGATAGCGGGGGATAGCAATCAGCCCCAGCATTTT. Amino acids: CATSDQPGIAGDSNQPQHF.

The J gene is TRBJ1-1, the V gene TRBV5-1, with D uncertain. The CDR3 is made up of 12 amino acids. The V end was cut by 1 base, the J end by 8 bases, with 9 bases between. The V gene's germline CDR1 is SGHRS and CDR2 YFSETQ. The CDR3 DNA is TGCGCCAGCAGCTTGACAACGTCGGAAGCTTTCTTT. It translates to CASSLTTSEAFF.

The CDR3 loop is CASSQGREPYRGYTF. Written as DNA, the CDR3 is TGTGCCAGCAGCCAAGGGAGGGAGCCCTACCGGGGCTACACCTTC. This sequence joins TRBV3-1 (or the pseudogene TRBV3-2) and TRBJ1-2; no definite D call. This CDR3 is built from 15 residues. CDR1 and CDR2 from the germline V gene are LGHDT and YNNKEL (reference sequence). The V end lost 1 base, the J end lost 8 bases, and 17 bases lay between the germline ends.

This rearrangement joins TRBV7-9 to TRBJ2-7; maybe TRBD2 (5 bases). Germline values: CDR1 SEHNR, CDR2 FQNEAQ (reference sequence). V shed 6 bases and J shed 3 bases, with 18 bases lying between them. The CDR3 runs to 15 residues. The CDR3 DNA reads TGTGCCAGCAGTCCTAGGCCAGCGGACCTCTACGAGCAGTACTTC. Amino acids: CASSPRPADLYEQYF.

J is TRBJ1-1 and V is TRBV12-3 or TRBV12-4, with D unclear. The CDR3 is made up of 13 amino acids. V gave up 3 bases and J gave up 4 bases, with 9 bases separating them. CDR3 DNA: TGTGCCAGCAGTTTTACGCTGAGCACTGAAGCTTTCTTT. It encodes CASSFTLSTEAFF.

The V call is TRBV5-1, the J call TRBJ2-5; 14 nucleotides align to TRBD2. The V segment lost 6 bases and the J segment 5 bases; nucleotides outside the gene matches: 6. The CDR3 has 15 residues. Germline V gene data show CDR1 as SGHRS and CDR2 as YFSETQ. The CDR3 sequence is CASTPWTSGRETQYF. The DNA for the CDR3 is TGCGCCAGCACCCCTTGGACTAGCGGGAGGGAGACCCAGTACTTC.

The chain has TRBV6-6 and TRBJ1-1; D possibly corresponds to TRBD1 (5 bases). Germline-derived CDR1 and CDR2 are MNHNY and SVGAGI (reference sequence). CDR3 length: 13 residues. V was trimmed by 6 bases and J by 1 base, leaving 9 bases between them. As DNA, the CDR3 is TGTGCCAGCAGGCCGGGGGGGAACACTGAAGCTTTCTTT. The encoded protein is CASRPGGNTEAFF.

The chain is built from TRBV2 and TRBJ2-3, with a weak D call TRBD2 (6 bases). With 0 bases removed from V and 2 bases from J, the gap between germline ends came to 12 bases. CDR3 length equals 16 residues. The V gene's germline CDR1 is SNHLY and CDR2 FYNNEI. CDR3 in amino acids: CASSEAPWRDTDTQYF. CDR3 DNA: TGTGCCAGCAGTGAAGCTCCGTGGCGGGACACAGATACGCAGTATTTT.

This clone has just one count. The chain recombines TRBV24-1 with TRBJ2-2, with 11 bases lining up with TRBD2. CDR3 length: 17 amino acids. The trim removed 9 bases at V and 3 bases at J, leaving 11 bases unmatched. Germline loops: CDR1 KGHDR, CDR2 SFDVKD. The CDR3, as DNA: TGTGCCACCGGCCCCCTCGGACTAGCGGGCGACACCGGGGAGCTGTTTTTT. Translated: CATGPLGLAGDTGELFF.

The chain links TRBV24-1 to TRBJ2-3, with D tentatively TRBD2 (6 bases). Germline-derived CDR1 and CDR2 are KGHDR and SFDVKD. Between the trimmed V and J ends, which lost 4 bases and 6 bases, there was a span of 10 bases. The CDR3 has 13 amino acids. The CDR3 reads CATSDPGRDTQYF. The CDR3 bases are TGTGCCACCAGTGACCCAGGGAGGGATACGCAGTATTTT.

This rearrangement joins TRBV5-6 to TRBJ1-1; D is perhaps TRBD1 (5 bases). This CDR3 has 16 amino acids. Trimming cost V 3 bases and J 1 base, with 16 bases left between them. The V gene's germline CDR1 is SGHDT and CDR2 YYEEEE. The CDR3 loop is CASSSLATAANTEAFF. In DNA, the CDR3 is TGTGCCAGCAGCTCCCTAGCGACAGCCGCGAACACTGAAGCTTTCTTT.

The chain links TRBV5-1 to TRBJ2-1, with 7 bases aligning to TRBD1. Germline lookup yields CDR1 SGHRS and CDR2 YFSETQ. The V segment lost 4 bases and the J segment 5 bases; nucleotides outside the gene matches: 12. This CDR3 has 16 residues. CDR3: CASSPKAGTVDNEQFF. CDR3 DNA: TGCGCCAGCAGCCCCAAGGCCGGGACAGTGGACAATGAGCAGTTCTTC. The variable domain in full, with the rest retrieved from reference TRBV5-1 and TRBJ2-1, is KAGVTQTPRYLIKTRGQQVTLSCSPISGHRSVSWYQQTPGQGLQFLFEYFSETQRNKGNFPGRFSGRQFSNSRSEMNVSTLELGDSALYLCASSPKAGTVDNEQFFGPGTRLTVL.

The chain couples TRBV5-8 to TRBJ2-2, with 9 bases identical to TRBD1. The CDR3 contains 14 residues. The germline V gene encodes CDR1 SGHTS and CDR2 YDEGEE. J lost 7 bases, V lost 2 bases, and 3 bases had no gene match. CDR3 residues: CASSLTGGIGELFF. CDR3 DNA: TGTGCCAGCAGCTTAACAGGGGGCATCGGGGAGCTGTTTTTT.

This chain connects TRBV10-1 to TRBJ1-6; a weak D match, TRBD1 (5 bases). V lost 5 bases to trimming and J lost 13 bases, with 12 bases between them. This CDR3 is 12 amino acids long. Germline V gives CDR1 WNHNN, CDR2 SYGVQD (reference sequence). The CDR3: CASSNTGGPLHF. DNA for the CDR3: TGCGCCAGCAGTAATACCGGGGGTCCCCTCCACTTT.